This T cell receptor beta chain came from a study of blood T cell repertoires in COVID-19. For the study at large: Both acute and convalescent COVID-19 samples were obtained from the United States, Italy and Spain. Sample material is recorded as cDNA or gDNA derived from T cells, B-cell-depleted T cells, or PBMCs.

Per the original data handling: From reference gene primer amplification, estimates of nucleated cell counts were derived. Profiled with immunoSEQ multiplex PCR; TCRdb holds only in-frame clones, not every one. V and J calls and clone size are given by that table; D and trimming were obtained from the DNA. Here the sample spans about 59,000 clones, around 92% being singletons. Germline CDR1 is LNHDA and CDR2 is SQIVND (reference sequence). The CDR3 has 17 amino acids. With 5 bases clipped from V and 2 bases from J, the junction kept 8 bases outside the gene matches. The sequenced sample was peripheral blood. This TCR was sampled from a human donor in a cohort sampled during active COVID-19. The chain employs TRBV19 and TRBJ2-1, with 11 positions matching TRBD2. The CDR3 DNA follows: TGTGCCAGTAGTTGGGGGACTAGCGGTGTTGCCTACAATGAGCAGTTCTTC. Translated: CASSWGTSGVAYNEQFF.